These 4 T cell receptor beta chains came from one sample sequenced in a study of Tregs in tolerant kidney transplant recipients. Mixed chimerism was transient after nonmyeloablative marrow transplants from related graft donors. TCRdb keeps only in-frame clones here, not all; method: immunoSEQ multiplex PCR. The sample contains 65,000 or so clones, over 75% of which appear only once. Sequences were derived from CD4+ T cells from blood (PBMCs), sampled 6 months after the transplant. The source of these receptors is a human patient who received a combined kidney and bone marrow transplant. The T cells may partly be graft donor cells.

The chain has TRBV19 and TRBJ2-7, with 8 bases aligning to TRBD1. Germline CDR1 is LNHDA and CDR2 is SQIVND (reference sequence). The CDR3 contains 18 residues. J was trimmed by 4 bases and V by 4 bases; bases with no gene match: 18. CDR3 in amino acids: CASSTKGQGALGDYEQYF. The CDR3 DNA reads as TGTGCCAGTAGTACCAAGGGGCAGGGGGCTTTGGGGGATTACGAGCAGTACTTC.

CDR3 residues: CASGLAGGETQYF. The DNA for the CDR3 is TGTGCCAGTGGACTAGCGGGAGGAGAGACCCAGTACTTC. The genes are TRBV7-2 and TRBJ2-5; TRBD2 matches 14 bases. CDR3 size: 13 residues. J lost 4 bases, V lost 9 bases, and 1 base had no gene match. Germline V gene sequence: CDR1 SGHTA, CDR2 FQGNSA.

A remark on this clone: This same CDR3 is encoded by further DNA sequences in the sample. This chain links TRBV19 with TRBJ1-2, with TRBD1 identical over 9 bases. The CDR3 covers 13 residues. Losses at the gene ends were 5 bases for V and 4 bases for J; bases not matched to a gene: 2. Germline V lookup: CDR1 LNHDA, CDR2 SQIVND (reference sequence). The CDR3 DNA sequence: TGTGCCAGTAGTCCGGGACAGGGCTATGGCTACACCTTC. Its translation is CASSPGQGYGYTF.

V gene TRBV18 combines with J gene TRBJ2-5; no definite D call. Germline V lookup: CDR1 KGHSH, CDR2 LQKENI. This CDR3 is built from 17 residues. Trimming stripped 0 bases from V and 5 bases from J, with 19 bases between. CDR3 DNA sequence: TGTGCCAGCTCACCACCCGGTGGTATTAGCTTTGGGGAGACCCAGTACTTC. It codes for CASSPPGGISFGETQYF.